Listed here are 25 T cell receptor beta chains from one sample, sequenced in a study of naive and memory T cell subsets (dated by TCRdb to about 2017). The library was built by means of UMI-ligation and nested PCR. For sequencing, an Illumina MiSeq was employed. The ligated cDNA was amplified by four rounds of PCR, in which nested alpha and beta constant region primers were used together with the SP2 primer. TCRdb passed the public sequencing reads through fastp at Q25 and MiXCR, retaining productive beta sequences. Rows matching on CDR3 protein sequence are summarized as one entry with the most common DNA and genes. This sample has around 30,000 distinct CDR3 sequences in its table, and 6.7% of those were observed once. The ten top clones hold 3% to 3.5% of the sample. The treatment or condition label on this specimen signifies: skin biopsy from PPD injection site in Mantoux-positive individual. A robust, sensitive protocol for the amplification, sequencing and analysis of TCRs was described in the study, in which 3' ligation of a UMI-containing oligonucleotide to TCR cDNA was used.

The material was skin, obtained from a tuberculin skin test site. These receptors came from an adult in good health.

At least ten counts were recorded for this clonotype. J is TRBJ1-2 and V is TRBV10-3; D is ambiguous. CDR3 length: 15 residues. V dropped 2 bases and J dropped 1 base, with 11 bases sitting between them. Germline V CDR1 and CDR2: ENHRY, SYGVKD. CDR3 residues: CAISEGQQLNYGYTF. The CDR3 DNA sequence: TGTGCCATCAGTGAGGGGCAGCAACTTAACTATGGCTACACCTTC.

This clonotype was seen many times. The rearrangement links TRBV5-6 to TRBJ2-7; the D gene is possibly TRBD1 (6 bases). Trimming removed 1 base from V and 0 bases from J, with 20 bases in between. The V gene's germline CDR1 is SGHDT and CDR2 YYEEEE. The CDR3 length is 18 residues. The CDR3 sequence: CASSLWGNGGGPSYEQYF. The CDR3 bases are TGTGCCAGCAGCTTGTGGGGCAATGGGGGCGGACCCTCCTACGAGCAGTACTTC. Supplemented by reference TRBV5-6 and TRBJ2-7, the full variable domain reads DAGVTQSPTHLIKTRGQQVTLRCSPKSGHDTVSWYQQALGQGPQFIFQYYEEEERQRGNFPDRFSGHQFPNYSSELNVNALLLGDSALYLCASSLWGNGGGPSYEQYFGPGTRLTVT.

This clonotype was picked up many times. V is TRBV2 and J is TRBJ2-2; D is tentatively TRBD1 or TRBD2 (5 bases each). This CDR3 contains 15 residues. The V gene's germline CDR1 is SNHLY and CDR2 FYNNEI. V lost 8 bases and J lost 1, with 14 bases in between. The CDR3 protein is CASQQGDVNTGELFF. The CDR3 DNA reads TGTGCCAGCCAACAAGGGGACGTGAACACCGGGGAGCTGTTTTTT.

This clonotype was picked up a small number of times. The J gene is TRBJ2-5, the V gene TRBV9; D perhaps matches TRBD2 (7 bases). The germline V gene has CDR1 SGDLS and CDR2 YYNGEE. V gave up 2 bases and J gave up 5 bases, with 16 bases separating them. CDR3 length: 15 residues. CDR3 DNA sequence: TGTGCCAGCAGCGTCCAACCGGGGGGCGGGGAGACCCAGTACTTC. Its protein is CASSVQPGGGETQYF.

This clonotype was counted between two and nine times. The chain uses TRBV11-2 and TRBJ1-5; D is unresolved. The CDR3 is 15 amino acids. V dropped 1 base and J dropped 4 bases, with 11 bases sitting between them. CDR1 is SGHAT, CDR2 FQNNGV, per germline. DNA for the CDR3: TGTGCCAGCAGCTTAGGTCTAACGGCTAATCAGCCCCAGCATTTT. It codes for CASSLGLTANQPQHF.

This clonotype was detected many times. The chain joins TRBV7-9 to TRBJ1-1; maybe TRBD1 (6 bases). The V end was cut by 1 base, the J end by 1 base, with 19 bases between. Germline V lookup: CDR1 SEHNR, CDR2 FQNEAQ (reference sequence). CDR3 length: 18 amino acids. The CDR3 spells CASSLDAWTATWNTEAFF. The CDR3 DNA follows: TGTGCCAGCAGCTTAGATGCGTGGACAGCGACCTGGAACACTGAAGCTTTCTTT.

At least ten counts were recorded for this clonotype. The CDR3 DNA is TGTGCCAGCAGTGGAGACGGCCAAGGGCAAGAGACCCAGTACTTC. Translated, it gives CASSGDGQGQETQYF. This rearrangement joins TRBV27 to TRBJ2-5; the D is unclear. Germline lookup yields CDR1 MNHEY and CDR2 SMNVEV (reference sequence). There are 15 residues in the CDR3. The V and J ends lost 5 bases and 2 bases respectively, with 15 bases between them.

This clonotype was picked up many times. V gene TRBV6-5 combines with J gene TRBJ2-5; possibly TRBD2 for D (6 bases). Trimming shortened V by 5 bases and J by 5 bases, and 18 bases separated the two germline ends. Germline V CDR1 and CDR2: MNHEY, SVGAGI. This CDR3 is 15 amino acids long. The CDR3 DNA reads TGTGCCAGCAGTCCTAGACCGGGAGCGCCGGAGACCCAGTACTTC. Its translation is CASSPRPGAPETQYF.

There are many counts of this clonotype. The chain couples TRBV3-1 to TRBJ2-5; 7 nucleotides align to TRBD1. The junction had 8 bases not matched to a gene; V was cut back by 7 bases and J by 3 bases. The CDR3 length is 14 residues. Germline values: CDR1 LGHDT, CDR2 YNNKEL (reference sequence). The CDR3 reads CASTQRGREETQYF. Written as DNA, the CDR3 is TGTGCCAGCACCCAGAGGGGGCGCGAAGAGACCCAGTACTTC.

The gene calls are TRBV20-1 and TRBJ1-1; TRBD1 is a possible D gene (6 bases). The V gene's germline CDR1 is DFQATT and CDR2 SNEGSKA (reference sequence). Trimming took 8 bases from V and 3 from J, leaving 19 bases between them. This CDR3 has 14 amino acids. The CDR3 bases are TGCAGTCCAGGGAACAGGGAGGAGGACACTGAAGCTTTCTTT. Protein: CSPGNREEDTEAFF.

This clonotype was observed many times. This rearrangement joins TRBV27 to TRBJ2-2, with D possibly being TRBD1 or TRBD2 (5 bases each). Between the trimmed V and J ends, which lost 3 bases and 3 bases, there was a span of 8 bases. Germline V gives CDR1 MNHEY, CDR2 SMNVEV (reference sequence). The CDR3 spans 14 residues. The CDR3 is CASSLGPYTGELFF. CDR3 nucleotide sequence: TGTGCCAGCAGTTTGGGACCCTACACCGGGGAGCTGTTTTTT.

This clonotype was counted many times. This chain uses TRBV29-1 with TRBJ1-2; 7 nucleotides match TRBD1. The germline V gene encodes CDR1 SQVTM and CDR2 ANQGSEA. The length of the CDR3 is 14 residues. The trim removed 5 bases at V and 0 bases at J, leaving 6 bases unmatched. The CDR3 sequence: CSVLAGGSNYGYTF. The CDR3 nucleotides are TGCAGCGTTTTGGCAGGGGGGTCTAACTATGGCTACACCTTC.

This clonotype came up many times. The gene calls are TRBV2 and TRBJ1-4, with D possibly TRBD1 on 6 matching bases. This CDR3 has 15 amino acids. Germline V CDR1 and CDR2: SNHLY, FYNNEI. V lost 4 bases, J lost 0 bases, and 9 bases lay in between. The CDR3 DNA reads as TGTGCCAGCAGTGCGAGGACAGCAACTAATGAAAAACTGTTTTTT. Residues: CASSARTATNEKLFF.

This clonotype was picked up one time. Possible read error: a much larger clone is one base away. This chain joins TRBV7-2 and TRBJ2-7; unclear D gene. Per the germline V gene, CDR1 is SGHTA and CDR2 is FQGNSA. Trimming removed 5 bases from V and 1 base from J, with 15 bases in between. This CDR3 contains 15 residues. The DNA for the CDR3 is TGTGCCAGCAGCCTGCGGTGGTCGAGGTCCTACGAGCAGTACTTC. Its translation is CASSLRWSRSYEQYF.

This clonotype showed up many times. The chain links TRBV20-1 to TRBJ1-2; D remains ambiguous. The CDR3 is made up of 15 amino acids. With 0 bases removed from V and 4 bases from J, the gap between germline ends came to 15 bases. The germline CDR1 and CDR2 sequences are DFQATT and SNEGSKA (reference sequence). CDR3 bases: TGCAGTGCTAGAGATCGGGGAAGTAACATCTATGGCTACACCTTC. This codes for CSARDRGSNIYGYTF.

This clonotype was seen ten or more times. The chain is built from TRBV7-8 and TRBJ2-7; D is undetermined. This CDR3 has 13 residues. The germline gives CDR1 SGHVS, CDR2 FQNEAQ. Trimming stripped 4 bases from V and 6 bases from J, with 13 bases between. As DNA, the CDR3 is TGTGCCAGCAGCTCCACCGACGCCGTCGAGCAGTACTTC. This codes for CASSSTDAVEQYF.

This clonotype has at least ten counts. V and J are TRBV6-2 or TRBV6-3 and TRBJ2-2; tentatively, D is TRBD1 (6 bases). In germline, CDR1 is MNHEY, CDR2 SVGEGT. V shed 5 bases and J shed 1 base, with 11 bases lying between them. The CDR3 is 15 residues long. Written as DNA, the CDR3 is TGTGCCAGCAGTGCACAGGGCCGGAACACCGGGGAGCTGTTTTTT. This sequence encodes CASSAQGRNTGELFF.

This clonotype was seen ten or more times. This chain links TRBV20-1 with TRBJ2-1, with TRBD1 as a possible D gene (5 bases). Germline lookup yields CDR1 DFQATT and CDR2 SNEGSKA (reference sequence). This CDR3 comprises 14 residues. Between the trimmed V and J ends, which lost 7 bases and 7 bases, there was a span of 20 bases. The CDR3 loop is CSVYPIGQGNEQFF. The CDR3 DNA sequence: TGCAGTGTTTACCCCATCGGACAAGGGAATGAGCAGTTCTTC.

In this sample, this clonotype turned up many times. The rearrangement uses TRBV2 and TRBJ2-2, with D perhaps assigned TRBD1 or TRBD2 (5 bases each). Trimming took 4 bases from V and 3 from J, leaving 12 bases between them. The CDR3 extends over 15 amino acids. Per germline, CDR1 SNHLY and CDR2 FYNNEI. The CDR3 DNA reads TGTGCCAGCAGTGGGACACACGGGGACACCGGGGAGCTGTTTTTT. Translation gives CASSGTHGDTGELFF.

The V and J genes are TRBV29-1 and TRBJ2-2, with 7 nucleotides matching TRBD1. Germline-derived CDR1 and CDR2 are SQVTM and ANQGSEA. The ends lost 7 bases at V and 3 bases at J; junction bases unmatched: 8. This CDR3 spans 14 amino acids. The DNA of the CDR3 is TGCAGCGGAGGGAGACAGGGCGACACCGGGGAGCTGTTTTTT. It codes for CSGGRQGDTGELFF.

This clonotype was seen only a few times. Written as DNA, the CDR3 is TGTGCCAGCAGCTTGGAAGACAGGACCTATGGCTACACCTTC. It specifies CASSLEDRTYGYTF. The V call is TRBV5-6, the J call TRBJ1-2; a possible D gene is TRBD1 (6 bases). The CDR3 spans 14 residues. Germline CDR1 SGHDT, CDR2 YYEEEE. V shed 0 bases and J shed 4 bases, with 10 bases lying between them. The full variable domain, with the rest looked up from reference TRBV5-6 and TRBJ1-2, is DAGVTQSPTHLIKTRGQQVTLRCSPKSGHDTVSWYQQALGQGPQFIFQYYEEEERQRGNFPDRFSGHQFPNYSSELNVNALLLGDSALYLCASSLEDRTYGYTFGSGTRLTVV.

This clonotype has ten or more counts. The J gene is TRBJ2-3, the V gene TRBV15, with TRBD2 identical over 15 bases. Germline V gives CDR1 LNHNV, CDR2 YYDKDF (reference sequence). J lost 3 bases, V lost 0 bases, and 7 bases had no gene match. The CDR3 covers 19 residues. This CDR3 reads CATSRDSGLAGGQTDTQYF. The CDR3 DNA is TGTGCCACCAGCAGAGATAGCGGACTAGCGGGAGGGCAGACAGATACGCAGTATTTT.

This clonotype has a count of ten or more. The chain carries TRBV4-1 and TRBJ1-1, with TRBD1 matching 10 bases. CDR3 length: 14 amino acids. Germline CDR1 MGHRA, CDR2 YSYEKL. Trimming removed 4 bases from V and 6 bases from J; junction bases left unmatched: 5. The CDR3 is CASSPRDRGAEAFF. CDR3 bases: TGCGCCAGCAGCCCAAGGGACAGGGGTGCTGAAGCTTTCTTT.

The rearrangement uses TRBV7-8 and TRBJ2-5; TRBD1 matches at 7 bases. This CDR3 is 14 amino acids long. Germline-derived CDR1 and CDR2 are SGHVS and FQNEAQ. With V trimmed by 4 bases and J by 2 bases, 4 bases remained unmatched. DNA of the CDR3: TGTGCCAGCAGCTCCGACAGGGCTCAAGAGACCCAGTACTTC. This encodes CASSSDRAQETQYF.

This clonotype was seen many times. The chain is built from TRBV20-1 and TRBJ1-2, with TRBD1 matching over 7 bases. Germline trimming cut 5 bases from V and 2 bases from J; bases unmatched to any gene: 2. CDR3 length equals 12 residues. Germline V gene sequence: CDR1 DFQATT, CDR2 SNEGSKA (reference sequence). The CDR3 DNA sequence: TGCAGTGCTTGGACAGGCAACTATGGCTACACCTTC. Amino acid sequence: CSAWTGNYGYTF.